This passage covers 13 T cell receptor beta chains from one sample sequenced in a study of blood T cell repertoires in COVID-19. The protocol was immunoSEQ multiplex PCR, while the TCRdb copy is restricted to in-frame clones and leaves out a portion. The sample lists 230,000 or so clones; less than 90% were seen once. Sequenced material: PBMCs or T cells enriched from blood (not recorded which). Receptors originate from a woman in her thirties who had recovered from COVID-19.

The CDR3 bases are TGTGCCAGCAGCCAAGATCAGGGGAGGGAGTCGACTGAGCAGTTCTTC. Protein sequence: CASSQDQGRESTEQFF. The chain has TRBV4-2 and TRBJ2-1, with D tentatively TRBD2 (7 bases). The CDR3 extends over 16 amino acids. Germline CDR1 reads LGHNA; CDR2 reads YNFKEQ. The ends were cut back, 0 bases at V and 9 bases at J, with 18 bases in the middle.

The J gene is TRBJ1-3, the V gene TRBV7-2, with 7 bases that match TRBD1. The V and J ends lost 4 bases and 2 bases, in that order; junction bases with no gene match: 5. The germline V gene encodes CDR1 SGHTA and CDR2 FQGNSA. The CDR3 totals 15 residues. This CDR3 is CASSSLGQTGNTIYF. The CDR3 DNA follows: TGTGCCAGCAGCTCCCTGGGACAGACTGGAAACACCATATATTTT.

The CDR3: CASSLPSNTGELFF. Written as DNA, the CDR3 is TGTGCCAGCAGCTTACCTTCGAACACCGGGGAGCTGTTTTTT. The rearrangement uses TRBV7-9 and TRBJ2-2; D is unresolved. The V gene lost 2 bases and the J gene lost 0 bases, with 4 bases spanning the gap. From germline, CDR1 is SEHNR and CDR2 FQNEAQ (reference sequence). This CDR3 has 14 amino acids.

This chain connects TRBV6-5 to TRBJ1-1; no clear D. Trimming stripped 5 bases from V and 4 bases from J, with 8 bases between. Looked up from germline, CDR1 is MNHEY and CDR2 is SVGAGI. The CDR3 has 12 amino acids. The CDR3 DNA reads as TGTGCCAGCAGTACGAGTGTCACTGAAGCTTTCTTT. Protein sequence: CASSTSVTEAFF.

The gene calls are TRBV7-2 and TRBJ2-5; 8 bases are a match to TRBD2. The germline gives CDR1 SGHTA, CDR2 FQGNSA. The CDR3 sequence is 15 residues long. Trimming removed 1 base from V and 7 bases from J; junction bases left unmatched: 8. CDR3 region: CASSLVLADPRTQYF. For the CDR3, the DNA is TGTGCCAGCAGCTTAGTACTAGCGGACCCCCGGACCCAGTACTTC.

V is TRBV11-1 and J is TRBJ1-1; D ambiguous. Germline V gives CDR1 SGHAT, CDR2 FQDESV (reference sequence). V lost 5 bases and J 2 bases, leaving 6 bases between the germline ends. CDR3 size: 12 residues. The CDR3 loop reads CASSRGNTEAFF. Here the CDR3 DNA reads TGTGCCAGCAGCCGAGGCAACACTGAAGCTTTCTTT. Combining the CDR3 with reference TRBV11-1 and TRBJ1-1 gives the whole variable domain EAEVAQSPRYKITEKSQAVAFWCDPISGHATLYWYRQILGQGPELLVQFQDESVVDDSQLPKDRFSAERLKGVDSTLKIQPAELGDSAMYLCASSRGNTEAFFGQGTRLTVV.

The chain has TRBV19 and TRBJ2-3; perhaps TRBD2 as D (5 bases). The length of the CDR3 is 16 residues. The germline V and J ends were trimmed by 2 bases and 0 bases, with 12 bases remaining between them. CDR1 and CDR2 (germline): LNHDA, SQIVND (reference sequence). The CDR3 DNA is TGTGCCAGTAGTATAAGGTTACTAGGAAGCACAGATACGCAGTATTTT. Protein sequence: CASSIRLLGSTDTQYF.

The chain carries TRBV5-5 and TRBJ2-2; tentatively, D is TRBD1 (6 bases). Trimming removed 6 bases at V and 6 bases at J, with 18 bases between. This CDR3 has 15 residues. From germline, CDR1 is SGHKS and CDR2 YYEKEE (reference sequence). The CDR3 DNA follows: TGTGCCAGCAACCCGTTCGACAGGTTCGCCGGGGAGCTGTTTTTT. Translation: CASNPFDRFAGELFF.

The V and J genes are TRBV19 and TRBJ1-1; weak D call: TRBD1 (6 bases). The V end was cut by 11 bases, the J end by 1 base, with 11 bases between. From germline, CDR1 is LNHDA and CDR2 SQIVND (reference sequence). The CDR3 covers 12 residues. The CDR3 sequence is CASKGGNTEAFF. In DNA, the CDR3 is TGTGCCTCTAAAGGGGGGAACACTGAAGCTTTCTTT.

The chain links TRBV6-5 to TRBJ1-1; 10 nucleotides align to TRBD1. The germline gives CDR1 MNHEY, CDR2 SVGAGI. This CDR3 has 14 residues. Unmatched junction bases numbered 9, after V lost 3 bases and J lost 11 bases. The CDR3, as DNA: TGTGCCAGCAGTTATTCGCCGGGACAGGGGATGGCTTTCTTT. Translating it yields CASSYSPGQGMAFF.

V usage is TRBV19 and J usage is TRBJ2-7; D may be TRBD1 (6 bases). V was cut by 6 bases and J by 5 bases, with 8 bases left in between. The CDR3 consists of 11 residues. Germline CDR1 reads LNHDA; CDR2 reads SQIVND (reference sequence). The CDR3 DNA is TGTGCCAGTAGAGAGGGGGACGAGCAGTACTTC. It encodes CASREGDEQYF.

This clone was recorded only once. As DNA, the CDR3 is TGTGCCAGCAGCTTCACCCCTGCAAGAGGGGGAGAGACCCAGTACTTC. Its protein is CASSFTPARGGETQYF. The rearrangement joins TRBV7-2 to TRBJ2-5; D is possibly TRBD1 (6 bases). With 3 bases removed from V and 4 bases from J, the gap between germline ends came to 18 bases. Per germline, CDR1 SGHTA and CDR2 FQGNSA. CDR3 length: 16 amino acids.

The chain joins TRBV7-9 to TRBJ1-2; 7 bases line up with TRBD1. Germline V gene sequence: CDR1 SEHNR, CDR2 FQNEAQ (reference sequence). With 5 bases clipped from V and 6 bases from J, the junction kept 9 bases outside the gene matches. The CDR3 has 14 residues. CDR3 bases: TGTGCCAGCAGCGTATCGACAGGGAGTGATGGCTACACCTTC. Translated, it gives CASSVSTGSDGYTF.